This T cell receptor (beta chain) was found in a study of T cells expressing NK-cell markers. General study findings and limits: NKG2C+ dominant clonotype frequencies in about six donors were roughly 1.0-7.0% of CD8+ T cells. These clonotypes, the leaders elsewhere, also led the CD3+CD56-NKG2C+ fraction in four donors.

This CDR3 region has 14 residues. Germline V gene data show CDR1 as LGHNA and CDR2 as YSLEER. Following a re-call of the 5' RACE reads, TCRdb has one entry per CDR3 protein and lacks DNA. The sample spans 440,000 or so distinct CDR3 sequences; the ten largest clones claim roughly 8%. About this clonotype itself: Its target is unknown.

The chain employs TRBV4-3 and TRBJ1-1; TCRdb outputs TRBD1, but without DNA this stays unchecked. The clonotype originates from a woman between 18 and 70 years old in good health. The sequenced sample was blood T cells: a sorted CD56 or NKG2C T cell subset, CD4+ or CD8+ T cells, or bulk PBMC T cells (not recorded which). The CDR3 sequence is CASSQNRGDTEAFF.